This T cell receptor beta chain came from a study of blood T cells in healthy people across ages (dated by TCRdb to 2014 to 2015). Some background on the complete study: Template switching captured roughly one uniquely barcoded TCR beta cDNA molecule per two T cells in model experiments. Using deep sequencing normalized with unique cDNA molecular identifiers, the study measured how TCR beta repertoire diversity changes with age. The donors were split into four age groups: young (average 16 years), middle-aged (roughly 40), aged (approximately 60) and long-lived (more than 80). To avoid experimental bias, donors of different ages were randomly spread across the sequencing lanes. The study analyzed two additional independent replicas of 1 million unique cDNA reads from the same blood draw for two donors, one aged 18 to 29 and one aged 80 or older.

The investigation overall reported the following: Compared with the aged group, the long-lived group had more naive CD4+ T cells, fewer expanded clones and increased TCR diversity, suggesting age selection. Estimates of total diversity from one million sequenced T cells were regarded as lower bounds and underestimates. Bulk unsorted PBMC profiling prevented conclusive comparison of naive and antigen-experienced compartments. Observed TCR beta diversity correlated strongly with the percentage of naive T cells measured by flow cytometry. Because the CMV infection status of the donors was unknown, age-related changes in expanded clonotypes may potentially have been confounded. As age increased, observed TCR beta diversity per million T cells dropped in a roughly linear way, and a significant reduction was already evident by age about 36.

The roughly 38 donors, aged about 6 to 95 years, were systemically healthy Caucasian individuals from Russia. Each donor gave ten milliliters of peripheral blood, collected into EDTA-treated Vacutainer tubes. PBMCs were isolated by Ficoll-Paque density-gradient centrifugation, with at least 6 million obtained per sample. Trizol reagent was used to extract total RNA from PBMCs, with at least 6 micrograms per sample. The percentages of naive CD45RAhigh/CD27high T cells were determined by flow cytometry on a PBMC aliquot from every donor. The protocol used for the library was 5' RACE. For sequencing, an Illumina HiSeq 2500 was employed. A second PCR of about 7 to 12 cycles was run with a J-beta primer mix and a sample-barcoded 5' primer. A unique molecular identifier was introduced onto each TCR beta cDNA molecule by a template-switch 5' adaptor carrying 12 random nucleotides. At least 2.5 million CDR3-containing paired-end reads were obtained from each sample. The Mint cDNA synthesis kit, primed by a TRBC-specific oligonucleotide, was used to synthesize first-strand cDNA from all RNA. Following uracil-DNA glycosylase treatment, all cDNA underwent a first 18-cycle PCR with the universal primers M1SS and BC2_uni_R. Per the original workflow: For normalization, 1 million high-quality reads were randomly selected from each sample, with every read carrying a distinct molecular identifier. Reads sharing molecular identifiers were discarded rather than binned into consensus sequences. MiTCR, run with a Q25 quality threshold and the strictest error-elimination algorithm, handled CDR3 identification, clonotype clustering and error correction. A nonparametric unseen species model using Euler transformation provided a lower-bound estimate of total TCR beta diversity. TCRdb ran its own pipeline on the public reads, namely fastp trimming at Q25 and MiXCR clone calling, and kept in-frame beta chains. Rows merge per CDR3 protein into single entries with the most common DNA and genes. TCRdb's processing, not the study's, gives the V and J calls here. This sample comprises over 1.5 million distinct CDR3 sequences, roughly 50% of them detected only once. 2.1% of the sample is taken by the ten largest.

In the case of this clonotype: Its antigen is still unknown. Per-base quality was not reported, and no clone a single base away is much larger than it.

The CDR3 runs 17 residues from the cysteine to the phenylalanine. The entry retains the CDR3 DNA only, 51 bases that are in frame from base 1. As encoded in the germline V gene, CDR1 is LGHNA while CDR2 is YNFKEQ. After removal of 1 base from V and 1 base from J, the junction retains 7 bases not matched to a gene. Source material: blood. This TCR derives from a woman aged 35 to 49 in good health. The V and J segments used are TRBV4-2 and TRBJ2-3, and 8 junction bases match TRBD1. The CDR3 loop reads CASSQASGGEGTDTQYF. Read as DNA, the sequence is TGTGCCAGCAGCCAAGCTTCAGGGGGCGAAGGCACAGATACGCAGTATTTT.